This T cell receptor beta chain emerged from a study of tumor-infiltrating lymphocytes in oesophageal squamous cell carcinoma. TCRdb fed the PCR reads into MiXCR, producing one record per CDR3 protein. The sample carries 18,000 or so distinct CDR3 sequences, nearly 45% recorded once. Germline lookup yields CDR1 MDHEN and CDR2 SYDVKM. V was clipped by 6 bases and J by 7 bases, with 22 bases between them. The CDR3 loop spans 15 amino acids. This clonotype is categorized as medium-sized. The rearrangement uses TRBV28 and TRBJ2-7; perhaps TRBD1 as D (5 bases). The clonotype comes from a male donor with esophageal squamous cell carcinoma. Input material: esophageal tumor tissue. The CDR3 DNA is TGTGCCAGCAGGGGGCGCTCGGCTGGTGAACGTGAGCAGTACTTC. Translating it yields CASRGRSAGEREQYF.